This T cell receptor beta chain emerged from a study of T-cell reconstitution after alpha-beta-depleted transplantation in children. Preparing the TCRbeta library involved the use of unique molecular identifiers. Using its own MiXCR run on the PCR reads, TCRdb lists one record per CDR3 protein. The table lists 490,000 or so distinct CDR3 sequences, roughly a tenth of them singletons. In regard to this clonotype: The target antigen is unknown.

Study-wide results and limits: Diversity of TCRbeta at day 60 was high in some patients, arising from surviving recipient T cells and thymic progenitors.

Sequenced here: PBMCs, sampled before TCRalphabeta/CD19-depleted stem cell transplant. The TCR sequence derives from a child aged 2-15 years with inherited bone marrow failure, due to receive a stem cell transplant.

The CDR3 loop reads CASSLVAGRETQYF. The CDR3 DNA reads TGTGCCAGCAGCTTAGTTGCAGGGCGAGAGACCCAGTACTTC. The chain has TRBV7-2 and TRBJ2-5; TRBD1 is a possible D gene (5 bases). Germline assignment: CDR1 SGHTA and CDR2 FQGNSA. CDR3 length: 14 residues. Deletions cut 1 base from V and 4 bases from J, with 10 bases between.